These 10 T cell receptor beta chains originate from one sample sequenced in a study of blood T cell repertoires in COVID-19. The assay was immunoSEQ multiplex PCR, and TCRdb's table has in-frame clones only and misses some. The sample yields 75,000 to 90,000 clones, 90% seen once. The sample was peripheral blood. These receptors were obtained from a man younger than 30 with COVID-19, enrolled during active disease.

The J gene is TRBJ1-2, the V gene TRBV5-4, with TRBD1 matching 8 bases. The CDR3 is 15 residues long. Germline lookup yields CDR1 SGHNT and CDR2 YYREEE (reference sequence). V dropped 3 bases and J dropped 4; count of bases not matched to a gene: 8. CDR3 sequence: CASSSLRQGIYGYTF. The CDR3 region has the DNA TGTGCCAGCAGCTCGCTCCGACAGGGGATCTATGGCTACACCTTC. Full variable domain (rest looked up from reference TRBV5-4 and TRBJ1-2): ETGVTQSPTHLIKTRGQQVTLRCSSQSGHNTVSWYQQALGQGPQFIFQYYREEENGRGNFPPRFSGLQFPNYSSELNVNALELDDSALYLCASSSLRQGIYGYTFGSGTRLTVV.

By share of the sample, this clone is medium-sized (0.01 to 0.1%). Other DNA sequences in the same sample also yield this CDR3. V and J are TRBV7-9 and TRBJ2-2; weak D call: TRBD2 (5 bases). V was clipped by 1 base and J by 6 bases, with 9 bases between them. Germline values: CDR1 SEHNR, CDR2 FQNEAQ (reference sequence). The CDR3 has 14 amino acids. The CDR3 DNA is TGTGCCAGCAGCTTAGTAGGAGGCGCCGGGGAGCTGTTTTTT. It is translated as CASSLVGGAGELFF.

The V and J genes are TRBV5-1 and TRBJ1-1; D call uncertain. Germline V gives CDR1 SGHRS, CDR2 YFSETQ. CDR3 length: 13 amino acids. The V end lost 3 bases, the J end lost 2 bases, and 8 bases lay between the germline ends. CDR3 DNA: TGCGCCAGCAGCTCTCCAGGTAACACTGAAGCTTTCTTT. Translated: CASSSPGNTEAFF.

The V and J genes are TRBV9 and TRBJ2-3; TRBD2 agrees at 8 bases. In germline, CDR1 is SGDLS, CDR2 YYNGEE. The length of the CDR3 is 19 residues. V shed 4 bases and J 2 bases; nucleotides not matched to a gene: 18. CDR3 residues: CASSHQGSSGNPPTDTQYF. CDR3 bases: TGTGCCAGCAGCCACCAAGGTAGTAGCGGGAACCCTCCCACAGATACGCAGTATTTT.

This clone was counted a single time. The chain carries TRBV5-6 and TRBJ1-6, with a weak D call TRBD1 (5 bases). The CDR3 is made up of 16 amino acids. V lost 2 bases to trimming and J lost 7 bases, with 16 bases between them. Germline V gene data show CDR1 as SGHDT and CDR2 as YYEEEE. CDR3 nucleotides: TGTGCCAGCAGCTTTTGGGGGGAGTTTGGAAATTCACCCCTCCACTTT. This encodes CASSFWGEFGNSPLHF.

The chain carries TRBV7-9 and TRBJ2-7; TRBD2 agrees at 10 bases. The CDR3 has 15 amino acids. Germline values: CDR1 SEHNR, CDR2 FQNEAQ (reference sequence). Trimming cost V 5 bases and J 5 bases; bases outside gene matches: 9. This chain's CDR3 is CASSPPGLAIHEQYF. The CDR3 coding sequence is TGTGCCAGCAGCCCTCCGGGACTAGCGATACACGAGCAGTACTTC.

This chain links TRBV9 with TRBJ2-7; D is ambiguous. V was pared by 0 bases and J by 3 bases, with 13 bases between. There are 15 residues in the CDR3. Germline loops: CDR1 SGDLS, CDR2 YYNGEE. CDR3 region: CASSVGVTGFYEQYF. CDR3 in DNA: TGTGCCAGCAGCGTAGGGGTGACTGGCTTCTACGAGCAGTACTTC.

The rearrangement links TRBV10-3 to TRBJ1-2, with D possibly matching TRBD1 (5 bases). V was shortened by 2 bases and J by 2 bases, with 9 bases between the two germline ends. This CDR3 has 14 amino acids. Germline V lookup: CDR1 ENHRY, CDR2 SYGVKD. Here the CDR3 DNA reads TGTGCCATCAGTGAGGGGGAGGGGAACTATGGCTACACCTTC. Amino acids: CAISEGEGNYGYTF.

A word on this clone: Other DNA sequences in the sample encode the same CDR3. The rearrangement joins TRBV5-1 to TRBJ1-2; 9 bases are shared with TRBD1. Germline V gene sequence: CDR1 SGHRS, CDR2 YFSETQ. Losses at the gene ends were 1 base for V and 8 bases for J; bases not matched to a gene: 9. This CDR3 has 15 amino acids. CDR3 in amino acids: CASSLLQGASYGYTF. As DNA, the CDR3 is TGCGCCAGCAGCTTGTTACAGGGGGCGTCCTACGGCTACACCTTC. The full variable domain, with the rest looked up from reference TRBV5-1 and TRBJ1-2, is KAGVTQTPRYLIKTRGQQVTLSCSPISGHRSVSWYQQTPGQGLQFLFEYFSETQRNKGNFPGRFSGRQFSNSRSEMNVSTLELGDSALYLCASSLLQGASYGYTFGSGTRLTVV.

The chain couples TRBV5-1 to TRBJ1-6, with TRBD1 matching over 7 bases. Trimming at V came to 4 bases and at J to 8 bases, leaving 9 bases not matched to a gene. The CDR3 runs to 15 residues. Germline loops: CDR1 SGHRS, CDR2 YFSETQ. In DNA form, the CDR3 reads TGCGCCAGCAGCCCAAGACAGGGTGATTATTCACCCCTCCACTTT. It yields the protein CASSPRQGDYSPLHF.